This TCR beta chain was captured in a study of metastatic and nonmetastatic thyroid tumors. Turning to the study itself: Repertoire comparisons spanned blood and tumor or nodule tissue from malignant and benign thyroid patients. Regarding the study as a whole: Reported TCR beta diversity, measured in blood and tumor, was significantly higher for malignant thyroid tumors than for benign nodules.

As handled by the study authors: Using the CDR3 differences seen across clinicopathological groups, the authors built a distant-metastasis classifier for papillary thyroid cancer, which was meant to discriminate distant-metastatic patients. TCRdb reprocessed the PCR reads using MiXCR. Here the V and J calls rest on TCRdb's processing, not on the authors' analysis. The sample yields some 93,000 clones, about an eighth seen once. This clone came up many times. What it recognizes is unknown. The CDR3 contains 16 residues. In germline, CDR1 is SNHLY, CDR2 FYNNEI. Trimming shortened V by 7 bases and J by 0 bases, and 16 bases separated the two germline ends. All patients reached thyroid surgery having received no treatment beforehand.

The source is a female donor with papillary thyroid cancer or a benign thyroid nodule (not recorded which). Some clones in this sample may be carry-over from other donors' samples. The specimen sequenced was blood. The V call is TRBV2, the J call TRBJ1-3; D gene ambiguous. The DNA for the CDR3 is TGTGCCAGCATTGGACCGAAGACTGCCTCTGGAAACACCATATATTTT. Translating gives CASIGPKTASGNTIYF.